This T cell receptor beta chain was documented in a study of CXCR3-negative and CXCR3-positive naive CD8 T cells. Study-wide points: Comparison of naive cells showed more hydrophobic TRB CDR3s in CXCR3-positive than in CXCR3-negative naive cells. Memory CD8+ cells had much lower diversity, and both naive subsets had comparably high diversity.

With respect to this clonotype: Its antigen is as yet unknown.

The germline V gene has CDR1 MNHEY and CDR2 SVGEGT. CDR3 length: 17 amino acids. The libraries of TRB cDNA were constructed through 5' RACE using UMI labels. One entry per CDR3 protein, without DNA, is what TCRdb gives after re-calling the 5' RACE reads. This sample contains 6,000 to 8,500 distinct CDR3 sequences. The gene calls are TRBV6-2 or TRBV6-3 and TRBJ2-3; checking the TCRdb D call of TRBD1 is not possible without DNA. Sample: naive CXCR3+ CD8+ T cells from blood. Subset here: CD45RO-CCR7+CD27+CD95- naive CD8+ T cells expressing CXCR3 (TNR3+). The clonotype was recovered from a human donor in good health. Some clones in this sample may be carry-over from other donors' samples. This CDR3 is CATLVIEGQSGTDTQYF.